This T cell receptor beta chain was sequenced for a study of blood T cell repertoires in COVID-19. In the study overall: Donors in the United States, Italy and Spain gave samples during acute or convalescent COVID-19. The analysed material was cDNA or gDNA that came from T cells, B-cell-depleted T cells, or PBMCs.

This clone was seen a handful of times. Source study methods: Counts of nucleated cells, estimated from reference gene primer amplification, were obtained. Repertoires were generated with immunoSEQ multiplex PCR, while TCRdb's copy carries only in-frame clones and drops some. The DNA was the basis for D and trimming; V, J and clone size are from that table. The sample has roughly 160,000 clones; around 90% are singletons. The TCR was taken from a man aged 60-69 years with acute or convalescent COVID-19. Source material: peripheral blood.

CDR3 in amino acids: CSVGHLAGGFSTDTQYF. The CDR3, as DNA: TGCAGCGTTGGACACCTAGCGGGAGGGTTTAGCACAGATACGCAGTATTTT. The chain recombines TRBV29-1 with TRBJ2-3; the match to TRBD2 covers 12 bases. The CDR3 totals 17 residues. Unmatched junction bases numbered 8, after V lost 4 bases and J lost 0 bases. CDR1 is SQVTM and CDR2 is ANQGSEA in the germline V gene.